The sequence of this T cell receptor (beta chain) was determined in a study of OX40 agonist ivuxolimab in advanced cancers. Profiled with immunoSEQ multiplex PCR; TCRdb holds only in-frame clones, not every one. The data contain approximately 100,000 clones, just over 90% of them seen just once; the ten biggest clones take up approximately 0.3%. Autoimmune disease history or systemic immunosuppression meant exclusion. Germline assignment: CDR1 SGDLS and CDR2 YYNGEE. The CDR3 covers 14 residues. V lost 2 bases and J lost 5; bases outside the gene matches: 3. The chain recombines TRBV9 with TRBJ1-4; TRBD1 agrees at 7 bases. The origin of this receptor is an adult with an advanced solid tumor such as melanoma, head and neck, liver or kidney cancer. Source: CD4+ or CD8+ T cells sorted from blood, taken in a trial of the OX40 agonist ivuxolimab. This CDR3 is CASSVGDSNEKLFF. The CDR3 DNA reads TGTGCCAGCAGCGTTGGGGACAGCAATGAAAAACTGTTTTTT.